Below, 30 T cell receptor beta chains from the same sample are listed, as sequenced in a study of blood T cell repertoires in COVID-19. Clones were sequenced by immunoSEQ multiplex PCR, and TCRdb holds only the in-frame ones, with some missing. The sample has more than 20,000 clones; around 79% are singletons. Specimen: peripheral blood. Receptor source: a man older than 75 with active or convalescent COVID-19.

V is TRBV7-9 and J is TRBJ1-2, with a tentative D call TRBD1 (6 bases). The V gene's germline CDR1 is SEHNR and CDR2 FQNEAQ (reference sequence). V lost 1 base, J lost 3 bases, and 15 bases lay in between. This CDR3 region has 16 residues. The CDR3 is CASSLGGHRGYYGYTF. CDR3 coding DNA: TGTGCCAGCAGCTTAGGGGGACATAGAGGATACTATGGCTACACCTTC. The entire variable domain, with the rest obtained from reference TRBV7-9 and TRBJ1-2, is as follows: DTGVSQNPRHKITKRGQNVTFRCDPISEHNRLYWYRQTLGQGPEFLTYFQNEAQLEKSRLLSDRFSAERPKGSFSTLEIQRTEQGDSAMYLCASSLGGHRGYYGYTFGSGTRLTVV.

This rearrangement joins TRBV3-1 (or the pseudogene TRBV3-2) to TRBJ1-2; the D is unclear. The germline gives CDR1 LGHDT, CDR2 YNNKEL (reference sequence). V was trimmed by 0 bases and J by 0 bases, leaving 5 bases between them. CDR3 length: 14 residues. The CDR3: CASSQDESNYGYTF. In nucleotides, the CDR3 is TGTGCCAGCAGCCAAGATGAGTCTAACTATGGCTACACCTTC.

The chain is built from TRBV19 and TRBJ1-2, with 7 nucleotides matching TRBD1. J lost 5 bases, V lost 7 bases, and 4 bases had no gene match. The CDR3 spans 12 residues. Germline CDR1 is LNHDA and CDR2 is SQIVND (reference sequence). CDR3 bases: TGTGCCAGTATGGGGACAGTTTATGGCTACACCTTC. Amino acid sequence: CASMGTVYGYTF.

The chain carries TRBV2 and TRBJ1-1; no reliable D call. CDR3 length equals 14 residues. V lost 6 bases and J lost 0, with 11 bases in between. CDR1 is SNHLY, CDR2 FYNNEI, per germline. CDR3 sequence (DNA): TGTGCCAGCAGACACACGTTCATGAACACTGAAGCTTTCTTT. It is translated as CASRHTFMNTEAFF.

The V call is TRBV28, the J call TRBJ1-3, with TRBD1 matching over 9 bases. The germline V gene has CDR1 MDHEN and CDR2 SYDVKM. Trimming removed 6 bases from V and 4 bases from J; junction bases left unmatched: 7. CDR3 length: 15 residues. In DNA form, the CDR3 reads TGTGCCAGCAGACCCCCGGGACAGGGAGGAAACACCATATATTTT. Translating it yields CASRPPGQGGNTIYF.

This chain uses TRBV14 with TRBJ1-6, with 7 bases lining up with TRBD1. Unmatched junction bases numbered 5, after V lost 4 bases and J lost 5 bases. Looked up from germline, CDR1 is SGHDN and CDR2 is FVKESK. The CDR3 contains 15 residues. CDR3 region: CASSPFGTDNSPLHF. DNA for the CDR3: TGTGCCAGCAGCCCCTTCGGGACAGATAATTCACCCCTCCACTTT.

The CDR3 DNA follows: TGCAGCGTTGGACCCTTGAGGTGGGACACTGAAGCTTTCTTT. Its translation is CSVGPLRWDTEAFF. The chain combines TRBV29-1 with TRBJ1-1; D ambiguous. CDR1 and CDR2 (germline): SQVTM, ANQGSEA. This CDR3 is built from 14 residues. The germline V and J ends were trimmed by 4 bases and 3 bases, with 15 bases remaining between them.

The chain recombines TRBV28 with TRBJ1-5; D remains unclear. The CDR3 runs 13 residues. Germline assignment: CDR1 MDHEN and CDR2 SYDVKM. V dropped 2 bases and J dropped 7 bases, with 9 bases sitting between them. CDR3 nucleotides: TGTGCCAGCAGTTTAGCGGGCGGGCAGCCCCAGCATTTT. It yields the protein CASSLAGGQPQHF.

The rearrangement joins TRBV6-2 or TRBV6-3 to TRBJ1-3, with D uncertain. Germline V CDR1 and CDR2: MNHEY, SVGEGT. V was trimmed by 0 bases and J by 0 bases, leaving 9 bases between them. The CDR3 runs 16 residues. For the CDR3, the DNA is TGTGCCAGCAGTTACTCACAGCCCAGCTCTGGAAACACCATATATTTT. Amino acids: CASSYSQPSSGNTIYF.

In the case of this clone: The same CDR3 can be traced to other DNA sequences in this sample. The V and J genes are TRBV3-1 (or the pseudogene TRBV3-2) and TRBJ1-3; 11 nucleotides line up with TRBD1. Germline values: CDR1 LGHDT, CDR2 YNNKEL (reference sequence). The CDR3 extends over 16 amino acids. Germline trimming cut 1 base from V and 2 bases from J; bases unmatched to any gene: 1. The CDR3 spells CASSQVDRGPGNTIYF. DNA for the CDR3: TGTGCCAGCAGCCAAGTGGACAGGGGGCCTGGAAACACCATATATTTT.

The chain has TRBV4-1 and TRBJ1-2; 9 nucleotides agree with TRBD1. Trimming removed 0 bases from V and 5 bases from J; junction bases left unmatched: 4. This CDR3 region has 15 residues. CDR1 MGHRA and CDR2 YSYEKL come from the germline V gene. CDR3 in DNA: TGCGCCAGCAGCCAAGAGGACAGGGGAAAGTATGGCTACACCTTC. Protein: CASSQEDRGKYGYTF.

The genes are TRBV19 and TRBJ2-7, with D possibly TRBD1 on 6 matching bases. V was trimmed by 6 bases and J by 2 bases, leaving 14 bases between them. The germline CDR1 and CDR2 sequences are LNHDA and SQIVND (reference sequence). This CDR3 contains 14 residues. This chain's CDR3 is CASSTDRPPYEQYF. The CDR3 nucleotides read TGTGCCAGTAGCACAGACAGGCCCCCCTACGAGCAGTACTTC.

The chain uses TRBV7-9 and TRBJ1-4; 8 positions agree with TRBD1. This CDR3 is built from 18 residues. The V segment lost 5 bases and the J segment 2 bases; nucleotides outside the gene matches: 13. The germline CDR1 and CDR2 sequences are SEHNR and FQNEAQ (reference sequence). Here the CDR3 reads CASSLRTGWTGTNEKLFF. The CDR3 region has the DNA TGTGCCAGCAGCCTCCGGACAGGGTGGACGGGGACTAATGAAAAACTGTTTTTT. The whole variable domain, filled in from reference TRBV7-9 and TRBJ1-4, reads DTGVSQNPRHKITKRGQNVTFRCDPISEHNRLYWYRQTLGQGPEFLTYFQNEAQLEKSRLLSDRFSAERPKGSFSTLEIQRTEQGDSAMYLCASSLRTGWTGTNEKLFFGSGTQLSVL.

The V gene is TRBV19, the J gene TRBJ2-4; no reliable D call. The ends were cut back, 3 bases at V and 4 bases at J, with 13 bases in the middle. The germline V gene has CDR1 LNHDA and CDR2 SQIVND (reference sequence). The CDR3 has 15 amino acids. CDR3 loop: CASSIFSGQKNIQYF. The CDR3 region has the DNA TGTGCCAGTAGTATTTTTTCTGGGCAGAAAAACATTCAGTACTTC.

V gene TRBV5-1 combines with J gene TRBJ2-6, with TRBD2 identical over 7 bases. Trimming cost V 6 bases and J 1 base; bases outside gene matches: 4. Germline CDR1 is SGHRS and CDR2 is YFSETQ. The CDR3 runs to 15 residues. CDR3 in DNA: TGCGCCAGCACCAGCGGGGTATCTGGGGCCAACGTCCTGACTTTC. This gives the protein CASTSGVSGANVLTF.

The V gene is TRBV7-8, the J gene TRBJ2-3; the D is unclear. The CDR3 loop spans 13 amino acids. Trimming pared 5 bases from V and 7 bases from J, leaving 13 bases between. From germline, CDR1 is SGHVS and CDR2 FQNEAQ. CDR3 coding DNA: TGTGCCAGCAGCCCTAAAGGAGCAAATACGCAGTATTTT. Encoded protein: CASSPKGANTQYF.

This chain's CDR3 is CASSEWTLSEQYF. The CDR3 nucleotides read TGCGCCAGCAGTGAGTGGACACTATCCGAGCAGTACTTC. V usage is TRBV10-1 and J usage is TRBJ2-7, with D perhaps matching TRBD1 (5 bases). Trimming stripped 1 base from V and 6 bases from J, with 10 bases between. Germline assignment: CDR1 WNHNN and CDR2 SYGVQD (reference sequence). CDR3 length equals 13 residues.

The CDR3 sequence: CASSNRGGGYTF. In nucleotides, the CDR3 is TGTGCCAGCAGCAACAGGGGTGGTGGCTACACCTTC. This rearrangement joins TRBV7-9 to TRBJ1-2; TRBD1 agrees at 7 bases. CDR1 and CDR2 (germline): SEHNR, FQNEAQ (reference sequence). The CDR3 length is 12 residues. J gave up 7 bases and V 5 bases, and 4 bases lay outside the gene matches.

CDR3 loop: CASSNRALQGSPLHF. In DNA form, the CDR3 reads TGTGCCAGCAGTAATAGGGCTTTACAGGGCTCACCCCTCCACTTT. The V call is TRBV2, the J call TRBJ1-6; a weak D match, TRBD1 (6 bases). This CDR3 is built from 15 residues. The V end was cut by 5 bases, the J end by 10 bases, with 18 bases between. From germline, CDR1 is SNHLY and CDR2 FYNNEI.

The chain carries TRBV5-6 and TRBJ2-3; 10 bases are a match to TRBD2. CDR1 and CDR2 from the germline V gene are SGHDT and YYEEEE. J was trimmed by 2 bases and V by 4 bases; bases with no gene match: 7. The CDR3 contains 16 residues. Here the CDR3 reads CASSVSGLAHTDTQYF. The CDR3 DNA reads TGTGCCAGCAGCGTATCGGGACTAGCGCACACAGATACGCAGTATTTT.

This clone was seen just once. V usage is TRBV28 and J usage is TRBJ2-1; 16 bases line up with TRBD2. Looked up from germline, CDR1 is MDHEN and CDR2 is SYDVKM. The CDR3 covers 19 residues. V lost 6 bases, J lost 1 base, and 9 bases stayed unmatched. The CDR3 reads CASSSPGLAGGRSYNEQFF. CDR3 DNA sequence: TGTGCCAGCAGCTCACCGGGACTAGCGGGAGGGCGTTCCTACAATGAGCAGTTCTTC.

The V gene is TRBV11-2, the J gene TRBJ1-4; 7 bases are a match to TRBD1. J lost 8 bases, V lost 5 bases, and 11 bases had no gene match. Germline assignment: CDR1 SGHAT and CDR2 FQNNGV. The CDR3 is 15 amino acids. CDR3 coding DNA: TGTGCCAGCAGCACTCGACAGGGTGGGCGGGAAAAACTGTTTTTT. Its translation is CASSTRQGGREKLFF.

The V and J genes are TRBV5-6 and TRBJ2-3, with 7 bases fitting TRBD2. Germline CDR1 and CDR2: SGHDT and YYEEEE. There are 14 residues in the CDR3. After removal of 4 bases from V and 2 bases from J, the junction contained 4 bases not matched to a gene. The CDR3 DNA reads TGTGCCAGCAGCCTTAGCGGGCCCACAGATACGCAGTATTTT. Residues: CASSLSGPTDTQYF.

The chain has TRBV27 and TRBJ2-1; 7 bases agree with TRBD2. In germline, CDR1 is MNHEY, CDR2 SMNVEV (reference sequence). There are 15 residues in the CDR3. The trim removed 5 bases at V and 2 bases at J, leaving 6 bases unmatched. The CDR3 DNA reads as TGTGCCAGCAGTCCTGGGAGGGCCGCCTACAATGAGCAGTTCTTC. It is translated as CASSPGRAAYNEQFF.

This clone was observed once. Written as DNA, the CDR3 is TGTGCCAGCAGCTTGGGACTAAAACGAGCAGGGGCTGATACGCAGTATTTT. Amino acid sequence: CASSLGLKRAGADTQYF. The genes are TRBV5-5 and TRBJ2-3; weak D call: TRBD1 (6 bases). Trimming took 0 bases from V and 6 from J, leaving 20 bases between them. Germline V gene sequence: CDR1 SGHKS, CDR2 YYEKEE (reference sequence). This CDR3 contains 17 residues. Based on the CDR3 plus reference TRBV5-5 and TRBJ2-3, the full variable domain is DAGVTQSPTHLIKTRGQQVTLRCSPISGHKSVSWYQQVLGQGPQFIFQYYEKEERGRGNFPDRFSARQFPNYSSELNVNALLLGDSALYLCASSLGLKRAGADTQYFGPGTRLTVL.

The CDR3 nucleotides read TGTGCCAGCAGCTTAGGACAGGGACAACTCTATGGCTACACCTTC. Residues: CASSLGQGQLYGYTF. The genes are TRBV7-6 and TRBJ1-2; 7 nucleotides match TRBD1. V lost 1 base to trimming and J lost 4 bases; unmatched junction nucleotides: 6. The germline V gene encodes CDR1 SGHVS and CDR2 FNYEAQ. This CDR3 is built from 15 residues. Full variable domain (rest looked up from reference TRBV7-6 and TRBJ1-2): GAGVSQSPRYKVTKRGQDVALRCDPISGHVSLYWYRQALGQGPEFLTYFNYEAQQDKSGLPNDRFSAERPEGSISTLTIQRTEQRDSAMYRCASSLGQGQLYGYTFGSGTRLTVV.

The chain combines TRBV4-2 with TRBJ1-3; D uncertain. CDR3 length equals 15 residues. The V end lost 1 base, the J end lost 8 bases, and 15 bases lay between the germline ends. CDR1 and CDR2 (germline): LGHNA, YNFKEQ. CDR3 residues: CASSQVGVVGHTIYF. The CDR3 bases are TGTGCCAGCAGCCAAGTCGGGGTGGTCGGTCACACCATATATTTT.

This clone was seen more than once but under ten times. The chain links TRBV19 to TRBJ1-1; 7 bases line up with TRBD1. After removal of 5 bases from V and 0 bases from J, the junction contained 6 bases not matched to a gene. This CDR3 has 15 amino acids. CDR1 and CDR2 from the germline V gene are LNHDA and SQIVND (reference sequence). The DNA of the CDR3 is TGTGCCAGTAGTCCCGGACAGGTAATGAACACTGAAGCTTTCTTT. Translated: CASSPGQVMNTEAFF.

J is TRBJ1-2 and V is TRBV27; D might be TRBD1 (6 bases). The germline V gene has CDR1 MNHEY and CDR2 SMNVEV (reference sequence). V shed 4 bases and J shed 8 bases, with 17 bases lying between them. The CDR3 length is 14 residues. The CDR3 loop is CASSSRGDIFGYTF. The CDR3 nucleotides read TGTGCCAGCAGTTCTCGAGGGGACATCTTCGGCTACACCTTC.

CDR3 region: CASSPPGDEKLFF. CDR3 bases: TGTGCCAGCAGCCCCCCGGGGGATGAAAAACTGTTTTTT. V gene TRBV9 combines with J gene TRBJ1-4, with D perhaps TRBD1 (5 bases). The length of the CDR3 is 13 residues. Germline CDR1 SGDLS, CDR2 YYNGEE. V was clipped by 4 bases and J by 6 bases, with 10 bases between them. Full variable domain (remainder filled in from reference TRBV9 and TRBJ1-4): DSGVTQTPKHLITATGQRVTLRCSPRSGDLSVYWYQQSLDQGLQFLIQYYNGEERAKGNILERFSAQQFPDLHSELNLSSLELGDSALYFCASSPPGDEKLFFGSGTQLSVL.